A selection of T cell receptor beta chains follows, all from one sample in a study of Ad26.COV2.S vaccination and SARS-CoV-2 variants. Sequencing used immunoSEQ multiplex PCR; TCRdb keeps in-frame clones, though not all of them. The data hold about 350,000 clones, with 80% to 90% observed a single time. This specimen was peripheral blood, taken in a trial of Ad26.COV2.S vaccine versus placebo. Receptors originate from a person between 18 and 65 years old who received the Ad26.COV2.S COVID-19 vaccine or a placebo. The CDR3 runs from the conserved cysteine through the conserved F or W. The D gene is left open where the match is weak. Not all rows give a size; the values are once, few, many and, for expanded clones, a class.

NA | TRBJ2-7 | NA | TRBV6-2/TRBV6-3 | TGTGCCAGCAGCCCCGCACGGGGCAAAATCGGATCCTACGAGCAGTACTTC | CASSPARGKIGSYEQYF
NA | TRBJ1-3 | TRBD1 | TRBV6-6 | TGTGCCAGCAGTTCGGGACAGACGGGAAACACCATATATTTT | CASSSGQTGNTIYF
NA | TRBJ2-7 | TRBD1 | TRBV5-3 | TGTGCCAGAAGTGTCCGGACAGGGATAACCTACGAGCAGTACTTC | CARSVRTGITYEQYF
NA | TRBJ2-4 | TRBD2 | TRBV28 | TGTGCCAGCAGCAGACTAGCGGGAGAGTTTAGAAACATTCAGTACTTC | CASSRLAGEFRNIQYF
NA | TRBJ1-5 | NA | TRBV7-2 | TGTGCCAGCAGCTTAGGGCCGAGGCAGAGCAATCAGCCCCAGCATTTT | CASSLGPRQSNQPQHF
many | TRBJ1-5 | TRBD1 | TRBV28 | TGTGCCAGCAGTTCTTGGGGGACAGGGGAGGGTCAGCCCCAGCATTTT | CASSSWGTGEGQPQHF
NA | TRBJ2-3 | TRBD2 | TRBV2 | TGTGCCAGCAGTGAAGTCGGACTAGCGGGAGGCACAGATACGCAGTATTTT | CASSEVGLAGGTDTQYF
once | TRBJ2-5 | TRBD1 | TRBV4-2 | TGTGCCAGCAGCCAAGAGGCAGGGGGCGGTGAGACCCAGTACTTC | CASSQEAGGGETQYF
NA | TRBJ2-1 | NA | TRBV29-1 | TGCAGCGTTGTGGTGAGCTCCTACAATGAGCAGTTCTTC | CSVVVSSYNEQFF
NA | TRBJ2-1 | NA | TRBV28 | TGTGCCAGCAGACCCGCCAGGGATAATGAGCAGTTCTTC | CASRPARDNEQFF
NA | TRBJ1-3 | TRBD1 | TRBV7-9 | TGTGCCAGCAGAAAAACAGGGGAGGCTGGAAACACCATATATTTT | CASRKTGEAGNTIYF
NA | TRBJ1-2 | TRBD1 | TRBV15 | TGTGCCACCAGACCTGGACAGGGCGCCTATGGCTACACCTTC | CATRPGQGAYGYTF
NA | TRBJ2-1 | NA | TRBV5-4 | TGTGCCAGCAGCAGCGAACCGGCAGACAATGAGCAGTTCTTC | CASSSEPADNEQFF
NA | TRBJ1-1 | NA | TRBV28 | TGTGCCAGCAGTTTGGGTCGGGGGCTGTCTGAAGCTTTCTTT | CASSLGRGLSEAFF
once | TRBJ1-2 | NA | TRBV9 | TGTGCCAGCAGCTCCCATCCGGGTGCGGGTGGCTACACCTTC | CASSSHPGAGGYTF